This T cell receptor (beta chain) was captured in a study of OX40 agonist ivuxolimab in advanced cancers. As for the study in general: Ivuxolimab was delivered to patients intravenously every 2 weeks at doses spanning 0.01 to 10 mg/kg.

Generated by immunoSEQ multiplex PCR, the TCRdb table keeps only in-frame clones and is missing some. Found here are some 59,000 clones, approximately 82% of them singletons; the top ten hold around 2.4%. CDR3 length equals 12 residues. Germline loops: CDR1 MDHEN, CDR2 SYDVKM. Trimming removed 2 bases from V and 10 bases from J, with 9 bases in between. The sequences come from CD4+ or CD8+ T cells sorted from blood, collected in a trial of the OX40 agonist ivuxolimab. The chain is built from TRBV28 and TRBJ2-1; unclear D gene. The sequence derives from an adult with an advanced solid tumor such as melanoma, head and neck, liver or kidney cancer. The chain's CDR3 is CASSLSLGEQFF. As DNA, the CDR3 is TGTGCCAGCAGTTTAAGCTTGGGGGAGCAGTTCTTC.